This record looks at one T cell receptor (beta chain) sequence and its context. The data stem from a study of control samples from healthy donors and cancer patients. Generated by immunoSEQ multiplex PCR, the TCRdb table keeps only in-frame clones and is missing some. Found here are 63,000 or so clones, approximately 89% of them singletons; the top ten hold roughly 5.5%. This CDR3 is built from 15 residues. V lost 4 bases, J lost 7 bases, and 6 bases stayed unmatched. Germline-derived CDR1 and CDR2 are MGHRA and YSYEKL. The sample was PBMCs. This receptor was identified in a man aged 60 to 75 with colorectal cancer. The rearrangement uses TRBV4-1 and TRBJ2-1; TRBD1 aligns across 11 bases. CDR3 residues: CASSPGQGAGNEQFF. The CDR3 DNA reads TGCGCCAGCAGCCCAGGACAGGGGGCGGGTAATGAGCAGTTCTTC.